This T cell receptor (beta chain) was recovered during a study of shared clonotypes between healthy human individuals. Overall study findings and caveats: For naive CD4 cells, roughly 5% of clonotypes were shared across a handful of donors.

Naive CD8 cells, CD45RO-negative and positively selected for CCR7, excluded terminally differentiated effector memory CD45RA+ cells. In the case of this clone: The antigen is undetermined. Other DNA sequences in the sample encode the same CDR3.

Only in-frame clones appear in the TCRdb table, and some are missing; sequencing was by immunoSEQ multiplex PCR. The sample shows a few million clones, around 93% of them seen only once. Sequenced sample: naive CD8+ T cells from PBMCs. The TCR was taken from a man aged 18-30 years in good health. Some clones in this sample may be carry-over from other donors' samples.

The CDR3 loop reads CASSIRGPNTEAFF. The CDR3 DNA sequence: TGTGCCAGTAGTATTCGTGGACCGAACACTGAAGCTTTCTTT. The V and J genes are TRBV19 and TRBJ1-1; unclear D gene. Germline CDR1 and CDR2: LNHDA and SQIVND (reference sequence). Between the trimmed V and J ends, which lost 3 bases and 1 base, there was a span of 9 bases. The CDR3 has 14 residues.